This T cell receptor beta chain was recorded in a study of cytomegalovirus exposure and HLA in healthy donors. Whole-study context: Earlier, about 179 million T cells were analyzed, and around 100 million unique TCR beta sequences were found among them.

Study-wide findings and caveats: Later work found that TCR association rates differed between HLA loci; DRB1 had the most and HLA-C the fewest. Some public TCRs appeared in many individuals, while most sequences were rare.

The V gene's germline CDR1 is SNHLY and CDR2 FYNNEI. Trimming at V came to 6 bases and at J to 5 bases, leaving 4 bases not matched to a gene. This CDR3 is built from 13 residues. The PCR had 60 Vbeta and 13 Jbeta primers. The data were produced by immunoSEQ multiplex PCR, yet TCRdb's version contains in-frame clones alone and is incomplete. The sample includes some 110,000 clones, 65% to 80% seen only once; the top ten take 13%. As concerns this clone: Its antigen is currently unknown.

The sequenced material came from PBMCs. This receptor was identified in a woman aged 55-69 years in good health and CMV-seropositive. The rearrangement uses TRBV2 and TRBJ2-7; 10 positions agree with TRBD2. CDR3: CASRVAGGHEQYF. The CDR3, as DNA: TGTGCCAGCAGGGTAGCGGGGGGACACGAGCAGTACTTC.